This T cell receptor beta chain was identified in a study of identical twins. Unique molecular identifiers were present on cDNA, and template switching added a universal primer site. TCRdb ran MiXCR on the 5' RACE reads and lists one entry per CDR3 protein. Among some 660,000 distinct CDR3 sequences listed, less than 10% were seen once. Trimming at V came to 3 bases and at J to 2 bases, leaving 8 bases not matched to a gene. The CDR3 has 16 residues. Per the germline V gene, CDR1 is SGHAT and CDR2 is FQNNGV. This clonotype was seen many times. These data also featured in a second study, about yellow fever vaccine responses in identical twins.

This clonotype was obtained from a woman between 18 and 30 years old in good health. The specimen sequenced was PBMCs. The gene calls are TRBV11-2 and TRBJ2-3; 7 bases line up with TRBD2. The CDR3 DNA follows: TGTGCCAGCAGCTTCGATCTAGCGGTTTCCACAGATACGCAGTATTTT. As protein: CASSFDLAVSTDTQYF.